This T cell receptor beta chain was sequenced during a study of blood T cell repertoires in COVID-19. Deletions cut 6 bases from V and 2 bases from J, with 7 bases between. This CDR3 has 13 amino acids. TCRdb keeps only in-frame clones here, not all; method: immunoSEQ multiplex PCR. The table includes 150,000 to 200,000 clones, 84% detected once. The TCR sequence derives from a man aged 45-65 years who had recovered from COVID-19. The specimen sequenced was PBMCs or T cells enriched from blood (not recorded which). V is TRBV12-3 or TRBV12-4 and J is TRBJ2-2; a weak D match, TRBD2 (5 bases). The CDR3 loop is CASRSSNTGELFF. The CDR3 DNA is TGTGCCAGCAGGTCTAGCAACACCGGGGAGCTGTTTTTT.